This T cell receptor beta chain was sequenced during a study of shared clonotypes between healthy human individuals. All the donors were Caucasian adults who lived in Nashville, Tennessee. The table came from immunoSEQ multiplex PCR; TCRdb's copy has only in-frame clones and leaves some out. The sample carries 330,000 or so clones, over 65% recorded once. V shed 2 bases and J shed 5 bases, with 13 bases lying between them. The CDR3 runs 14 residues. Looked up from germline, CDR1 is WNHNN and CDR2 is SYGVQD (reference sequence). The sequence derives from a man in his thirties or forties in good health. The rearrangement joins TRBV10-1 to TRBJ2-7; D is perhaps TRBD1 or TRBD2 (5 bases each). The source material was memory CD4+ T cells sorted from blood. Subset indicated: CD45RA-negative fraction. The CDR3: CASSEGGWDHEQYF. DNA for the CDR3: TGCGCCAGCAGTGAGGGAGGCTGGGACCACGAGCAGTACTTC.